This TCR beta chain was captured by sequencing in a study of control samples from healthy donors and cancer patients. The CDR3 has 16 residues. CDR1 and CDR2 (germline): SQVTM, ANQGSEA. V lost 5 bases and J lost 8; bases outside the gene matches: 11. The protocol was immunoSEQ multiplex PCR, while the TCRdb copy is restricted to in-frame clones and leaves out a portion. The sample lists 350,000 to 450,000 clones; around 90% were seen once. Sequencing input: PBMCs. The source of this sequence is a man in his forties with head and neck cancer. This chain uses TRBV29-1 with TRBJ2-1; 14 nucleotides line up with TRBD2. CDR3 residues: CSVSRRLAGGPDEQFF. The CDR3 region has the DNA TGCAGCGTTTCAAGAAGACTAGCGGGAGGGCCGGATGAGCAGTTCTTC.